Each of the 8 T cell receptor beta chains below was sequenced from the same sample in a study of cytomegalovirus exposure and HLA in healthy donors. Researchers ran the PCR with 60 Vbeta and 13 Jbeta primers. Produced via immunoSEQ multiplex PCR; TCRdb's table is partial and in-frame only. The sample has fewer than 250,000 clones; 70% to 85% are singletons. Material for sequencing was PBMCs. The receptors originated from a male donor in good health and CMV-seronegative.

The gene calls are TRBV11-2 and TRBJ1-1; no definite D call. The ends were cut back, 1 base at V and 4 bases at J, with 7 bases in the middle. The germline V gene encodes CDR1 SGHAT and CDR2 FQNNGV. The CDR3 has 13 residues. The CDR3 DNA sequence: TGTGCCAGCAGCTTAGGGTCCAGCACTGAAGCTTTCTTT. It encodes CASSLGSSTEAFF.

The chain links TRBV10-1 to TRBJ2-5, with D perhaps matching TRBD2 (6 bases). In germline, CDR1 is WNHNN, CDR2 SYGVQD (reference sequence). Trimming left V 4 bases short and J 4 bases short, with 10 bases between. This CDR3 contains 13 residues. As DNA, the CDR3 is TGCGCCAGCAGTGCGGGAGTAACAGAGACCCAGTACTTC. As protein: CASSAGVTETQYF.

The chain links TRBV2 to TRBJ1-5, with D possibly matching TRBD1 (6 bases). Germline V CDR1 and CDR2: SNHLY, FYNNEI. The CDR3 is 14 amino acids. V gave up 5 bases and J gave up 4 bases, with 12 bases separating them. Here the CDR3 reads CASSLEQGNQPQHF. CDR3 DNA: TGTGCCAGCAGTCTAGAACAGGGAAATCAGCCCCAGCATTTT.

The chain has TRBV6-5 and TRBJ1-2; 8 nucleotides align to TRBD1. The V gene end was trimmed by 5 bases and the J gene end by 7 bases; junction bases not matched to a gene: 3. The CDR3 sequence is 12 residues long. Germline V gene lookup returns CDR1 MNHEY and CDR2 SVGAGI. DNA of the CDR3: TGTGCCAGCAGTCATGGGACAGGTGGCTACACCTTC. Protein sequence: CASSHGTGGYTF.

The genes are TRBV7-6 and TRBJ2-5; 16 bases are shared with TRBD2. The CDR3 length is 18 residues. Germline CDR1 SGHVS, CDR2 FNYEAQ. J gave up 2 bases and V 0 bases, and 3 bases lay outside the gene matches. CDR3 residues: CASSLAGLAGGHQETQYF. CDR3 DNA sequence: TGTGCCAGCAGCTTAGCGGGACTAGCGGGAGGGCATCAAGAGACCCAGTACTTC.

The DNA of the CDR3 is TGTGCCAGCGGTCCAGGGGGCCCCAGCACTGAAGCTTTCTTT. Its protein product is CASGPGGPSTEAFF. The chain links TRBV28 to TRBJ1-1; 8 bases map to TRBD1. V shed 8 bases, J shed 4 bases, and the junction held 9 bases outside the gene matches. This CDR3 spans 14 amino acids. Per germline, CDR1 MDHEN and CDR2 SYDVKM.

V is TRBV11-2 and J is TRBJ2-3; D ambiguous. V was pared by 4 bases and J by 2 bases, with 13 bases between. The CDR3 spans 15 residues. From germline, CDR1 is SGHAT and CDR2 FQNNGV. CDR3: CASSSFGAPTDTQYF. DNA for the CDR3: TGTGCCAGCAGCTCCTTCGGAGCTCCCACAGATACGCAGTATTTT.

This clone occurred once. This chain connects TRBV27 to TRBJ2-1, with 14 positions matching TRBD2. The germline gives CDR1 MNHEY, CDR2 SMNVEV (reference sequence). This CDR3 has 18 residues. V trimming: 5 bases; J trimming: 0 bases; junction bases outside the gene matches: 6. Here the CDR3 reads CASSQGLAGEGSYNEQFF. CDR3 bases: TGTGCCAGCAGTCAGGGACTAGCGGGAGAGGGCTCCTACAATGAGCAGTTCTTC.